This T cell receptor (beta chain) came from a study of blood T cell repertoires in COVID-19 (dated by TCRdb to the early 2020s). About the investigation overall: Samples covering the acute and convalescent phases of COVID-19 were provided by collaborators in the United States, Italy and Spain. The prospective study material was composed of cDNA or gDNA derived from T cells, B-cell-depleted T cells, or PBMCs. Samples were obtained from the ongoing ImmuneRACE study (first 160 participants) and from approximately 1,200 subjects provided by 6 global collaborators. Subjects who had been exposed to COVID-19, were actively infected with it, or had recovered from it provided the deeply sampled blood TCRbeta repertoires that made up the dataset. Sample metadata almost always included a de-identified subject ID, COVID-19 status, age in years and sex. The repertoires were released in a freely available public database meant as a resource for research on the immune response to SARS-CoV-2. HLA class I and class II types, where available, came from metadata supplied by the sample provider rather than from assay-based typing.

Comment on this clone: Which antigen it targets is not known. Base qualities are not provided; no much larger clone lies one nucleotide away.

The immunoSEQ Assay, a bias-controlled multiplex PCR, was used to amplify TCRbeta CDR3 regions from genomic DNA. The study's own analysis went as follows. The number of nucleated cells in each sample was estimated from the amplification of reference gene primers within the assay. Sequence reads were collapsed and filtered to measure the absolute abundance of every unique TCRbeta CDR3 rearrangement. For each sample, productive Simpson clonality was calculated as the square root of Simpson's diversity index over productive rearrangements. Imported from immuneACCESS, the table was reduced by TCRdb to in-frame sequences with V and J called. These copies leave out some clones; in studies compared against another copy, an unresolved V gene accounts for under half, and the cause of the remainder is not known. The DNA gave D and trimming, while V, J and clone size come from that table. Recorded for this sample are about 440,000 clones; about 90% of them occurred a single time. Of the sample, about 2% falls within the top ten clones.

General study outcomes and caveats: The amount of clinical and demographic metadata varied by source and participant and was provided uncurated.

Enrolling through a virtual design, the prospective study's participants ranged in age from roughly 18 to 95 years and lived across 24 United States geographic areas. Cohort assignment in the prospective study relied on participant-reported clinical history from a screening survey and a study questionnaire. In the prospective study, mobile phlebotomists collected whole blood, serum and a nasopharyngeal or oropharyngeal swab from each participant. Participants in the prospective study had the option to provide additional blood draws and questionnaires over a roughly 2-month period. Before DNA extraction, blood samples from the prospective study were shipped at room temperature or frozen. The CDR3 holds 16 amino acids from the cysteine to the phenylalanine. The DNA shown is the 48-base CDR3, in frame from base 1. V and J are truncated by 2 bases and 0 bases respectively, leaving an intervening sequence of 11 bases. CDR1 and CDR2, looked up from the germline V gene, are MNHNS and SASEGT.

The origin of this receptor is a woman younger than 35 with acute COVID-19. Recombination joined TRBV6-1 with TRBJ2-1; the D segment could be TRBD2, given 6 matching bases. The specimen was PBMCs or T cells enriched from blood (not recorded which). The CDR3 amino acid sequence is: CASSESGGASYNEQFF. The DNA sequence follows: TGTGCCAGCAGTGAATCCGGCGGGGCCTCCTACAATGAGCAGTTCTTC.